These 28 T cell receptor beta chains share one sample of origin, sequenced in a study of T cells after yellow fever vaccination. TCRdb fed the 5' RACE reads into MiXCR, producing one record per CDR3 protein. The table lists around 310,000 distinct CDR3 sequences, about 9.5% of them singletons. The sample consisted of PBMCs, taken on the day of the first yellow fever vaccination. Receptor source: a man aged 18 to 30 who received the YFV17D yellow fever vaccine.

CDR3 in DNA: TGCAGTGCTAGTCTCGGGACAGGGGGAAGGGAGACCCAGTACTTC. Encoded protein: CSASLGTGGRETQYF. The chain links TRBV20-1 to TRBJ2-5, with 11 positions matching TRBD1. Trimming removed 3 bases from V and 5 bases from J; junction bases left unmatched: 8. CDR1 is DFQATT, CDR2 SNEGSKA, per germline (reference sequence). The CDR3 has 15 residues.

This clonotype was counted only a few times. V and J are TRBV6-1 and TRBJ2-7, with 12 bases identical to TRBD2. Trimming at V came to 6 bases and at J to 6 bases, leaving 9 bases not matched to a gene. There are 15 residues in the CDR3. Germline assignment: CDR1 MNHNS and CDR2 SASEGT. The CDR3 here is CASRLGLAGLGEQYV. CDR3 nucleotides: TGTGCCAGCAGGCTTGGACTAGCGGGGTTAGGCGAGCAGTACGTC.

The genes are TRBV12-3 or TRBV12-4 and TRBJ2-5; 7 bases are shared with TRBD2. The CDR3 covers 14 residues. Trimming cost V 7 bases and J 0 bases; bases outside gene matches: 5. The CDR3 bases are TGTGCCAGCACCGACGGACTAGACCAAGAGACCCAGTACTTC. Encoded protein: CASTDGLDQETQYF.

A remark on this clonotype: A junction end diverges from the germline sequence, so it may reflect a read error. CDR3 DNA sequence: TGTGCCAGCACCTTTCGACGAGACACCGGGGAGCTGCTTTTT. Translating it yields CASTFRRDTGELLF. The rearrangement joins TRBV7-2 to TRBJ2-2; a possible D gene is TRBD2 (5 bases). This CDR3 is 14 amino acids long. Germline-derived CDR1 and CDR2 are SGHTA and FQGNSA.

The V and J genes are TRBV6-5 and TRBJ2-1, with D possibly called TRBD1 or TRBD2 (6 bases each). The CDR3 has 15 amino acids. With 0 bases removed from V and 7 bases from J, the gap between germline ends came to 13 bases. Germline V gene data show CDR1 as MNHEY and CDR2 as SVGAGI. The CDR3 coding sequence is TGTGCCAGCAGTTACTCCGGGGGCGCGGGGAATGAGCAGTTCTTC. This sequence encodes CASSYSGGAGNEQFF.

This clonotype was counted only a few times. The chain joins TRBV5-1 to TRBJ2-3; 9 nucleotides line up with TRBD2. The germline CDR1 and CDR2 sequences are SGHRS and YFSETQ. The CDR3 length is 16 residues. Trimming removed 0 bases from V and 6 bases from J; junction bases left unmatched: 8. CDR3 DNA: TGCGCCAGCAGCTTGGCACTAGCGGGCGCGGGGGATACGCAGTATTTT. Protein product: CASSLALAGAGDTQYF.

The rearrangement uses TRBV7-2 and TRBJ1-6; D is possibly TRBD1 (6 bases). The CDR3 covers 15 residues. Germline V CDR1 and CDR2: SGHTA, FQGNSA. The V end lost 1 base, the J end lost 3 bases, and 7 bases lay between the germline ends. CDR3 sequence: CASSLETGYNSPLHF. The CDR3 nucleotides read TGTGCCAGCAGCTTAGAGACAGGCTATAATTCACCCCTCCACTTT.

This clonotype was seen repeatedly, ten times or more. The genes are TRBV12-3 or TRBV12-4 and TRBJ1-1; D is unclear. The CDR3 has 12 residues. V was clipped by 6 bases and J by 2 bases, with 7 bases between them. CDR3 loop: CASSRGNTEAFF. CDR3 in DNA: TGTGCCAGCAGCCGAGGAAACACTGAAGCTTTCTTT.

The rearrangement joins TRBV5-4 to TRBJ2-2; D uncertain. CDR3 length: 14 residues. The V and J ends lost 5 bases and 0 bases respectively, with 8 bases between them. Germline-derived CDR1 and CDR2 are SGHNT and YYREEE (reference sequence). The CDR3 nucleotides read TGTGCCAGCAGACCGGACCCGAACACCGGGGAGCTGTTTTTT. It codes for CASRPDPNTGELFF.

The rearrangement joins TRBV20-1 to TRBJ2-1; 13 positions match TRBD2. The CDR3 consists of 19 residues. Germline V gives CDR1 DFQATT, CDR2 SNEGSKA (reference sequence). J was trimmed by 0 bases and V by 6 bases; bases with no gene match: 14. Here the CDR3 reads CSAIRPGLAGRSSYNEQFF. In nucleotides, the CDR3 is TGCAGTGCGATACGCCCGGGACTAGCGGGGAGGAGCTCCTACAATGAGCAGTTCTTC.

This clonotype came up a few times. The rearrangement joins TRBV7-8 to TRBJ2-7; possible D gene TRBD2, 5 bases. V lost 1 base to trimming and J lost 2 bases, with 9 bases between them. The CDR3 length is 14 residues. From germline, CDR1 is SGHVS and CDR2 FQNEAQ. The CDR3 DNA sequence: TGTGCCAGCAGCTTAGTAGCGAGGGCCTACGAGCAGTACTTC. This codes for CASSLVARAYEQYF.

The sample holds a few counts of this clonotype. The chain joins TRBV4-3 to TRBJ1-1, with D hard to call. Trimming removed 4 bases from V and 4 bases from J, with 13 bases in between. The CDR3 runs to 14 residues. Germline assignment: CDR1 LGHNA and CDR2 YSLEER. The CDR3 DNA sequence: TGCGCCAGCAGCCCAAGGGTCGCCCTCACTGAAGCTTTCTTT. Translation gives CASSPRVALTEAFF.

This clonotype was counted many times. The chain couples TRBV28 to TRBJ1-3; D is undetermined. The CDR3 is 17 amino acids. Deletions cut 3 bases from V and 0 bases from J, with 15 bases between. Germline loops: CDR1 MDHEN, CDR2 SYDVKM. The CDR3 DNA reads TGTGCCAGCAGTTTGATTGGGAGGGCCCGCTCTGGAAACACCATATATTTT. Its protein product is CASSLIGRARSGNTIYF. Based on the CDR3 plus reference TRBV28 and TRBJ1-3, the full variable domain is DVKVTQSSRYLVKRTGEKVFLECVQDMDHENMFWYRQDPGLGLRLIYFSYDVKMKEKGDIPEGYSVSREKKERFSLILESASTNQTSMYLCASSLIGRARSGNTIYFGEGSWLTVV.

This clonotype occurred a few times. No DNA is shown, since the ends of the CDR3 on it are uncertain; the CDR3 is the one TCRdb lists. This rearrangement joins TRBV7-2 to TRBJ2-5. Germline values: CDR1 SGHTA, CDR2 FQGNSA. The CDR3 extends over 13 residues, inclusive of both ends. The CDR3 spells CASILGPQETQYF.

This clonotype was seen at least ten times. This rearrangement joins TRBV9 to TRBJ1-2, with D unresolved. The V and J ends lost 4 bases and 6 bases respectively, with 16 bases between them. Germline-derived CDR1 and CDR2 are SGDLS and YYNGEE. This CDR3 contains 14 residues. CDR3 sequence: CASSRDDTRDGYTF. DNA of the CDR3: TGTGCCAGCAGCCGAGATGACACGCGGGATGGCTACACCTTC.

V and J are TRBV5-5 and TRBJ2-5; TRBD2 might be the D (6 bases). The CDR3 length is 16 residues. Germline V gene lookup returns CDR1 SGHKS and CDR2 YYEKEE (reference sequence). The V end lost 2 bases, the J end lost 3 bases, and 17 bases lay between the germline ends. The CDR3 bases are TGTGCCAGCAGCTTTTTTCTCCTTGGGGGGAAAGAGACCCAGTACTTC. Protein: CASSFFLLGGKETQYF.

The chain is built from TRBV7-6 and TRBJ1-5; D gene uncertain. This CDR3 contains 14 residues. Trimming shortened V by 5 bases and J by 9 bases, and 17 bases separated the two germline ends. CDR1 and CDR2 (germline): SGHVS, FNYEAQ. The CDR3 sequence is CASSPGRESAPQHF. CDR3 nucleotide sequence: TGTGCCAGCAGCCCAGGACGGGAGTCGGCGCCCCAGCATTTT.

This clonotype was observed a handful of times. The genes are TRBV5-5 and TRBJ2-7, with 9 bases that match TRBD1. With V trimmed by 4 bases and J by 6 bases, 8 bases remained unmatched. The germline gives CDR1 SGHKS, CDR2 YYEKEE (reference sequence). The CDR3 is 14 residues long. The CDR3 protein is CASSPGQGPFEQYF. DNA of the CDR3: TGTGCCAGCAGCCCGGGACAGGGACCCTTCGAGCAGTACTTC.

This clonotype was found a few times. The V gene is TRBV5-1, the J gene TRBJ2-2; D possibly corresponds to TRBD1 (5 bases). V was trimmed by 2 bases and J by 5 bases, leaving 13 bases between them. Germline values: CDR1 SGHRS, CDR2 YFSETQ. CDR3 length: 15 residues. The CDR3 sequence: CASSFRATGTGELFF. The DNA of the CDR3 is TGCGCCAGCAGCTTTAGGGCCACAGGAACCGGGGAGCTGTTTTTT.

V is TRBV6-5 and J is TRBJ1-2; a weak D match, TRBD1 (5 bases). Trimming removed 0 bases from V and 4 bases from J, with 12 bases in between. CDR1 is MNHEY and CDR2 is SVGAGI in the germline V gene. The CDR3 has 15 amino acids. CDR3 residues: CASSYSSGGAYGYTF. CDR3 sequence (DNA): TGTGCCAGCAGTTACTCTTCCGGGGGAGCCTATGGCTACACCTTC.

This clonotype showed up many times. This chain's CDR3 is CASSRDRLETQYF. The CDR3 DNA reads as TGCGCCAGCAGCCGCGACCGTCTGGAGACCCAGTACTTC. J is TRBJ2-5 and V is TRBV5-1; D ambiguous. The CDR3 runs to 13 residues. Between the trimmed V and J ends, which lost 4 bases and 5 bases, there was a span of 12 bases. From germline, CDR1 is SGHRS and CDR2 YFSETQ.

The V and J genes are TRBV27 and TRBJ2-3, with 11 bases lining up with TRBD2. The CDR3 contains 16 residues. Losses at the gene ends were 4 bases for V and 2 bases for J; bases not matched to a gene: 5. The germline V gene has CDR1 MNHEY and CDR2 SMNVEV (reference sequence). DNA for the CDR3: TGTGCCAGCAGTTCTCTAGCGGGGGGATTCACAGATACGCAGTATTTT. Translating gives CASSSLAGGFTDTQYF.

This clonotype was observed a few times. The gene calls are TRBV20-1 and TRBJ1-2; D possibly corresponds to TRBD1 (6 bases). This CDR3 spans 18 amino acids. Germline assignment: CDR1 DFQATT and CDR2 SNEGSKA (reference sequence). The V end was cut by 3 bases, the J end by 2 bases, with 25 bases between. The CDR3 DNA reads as TGCAGTGCTAGTTTGGGAGGGGGACACCATCGAGGGAACTATGGCTACACCTTC. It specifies CSASLGGGHHRGNYGYTF.

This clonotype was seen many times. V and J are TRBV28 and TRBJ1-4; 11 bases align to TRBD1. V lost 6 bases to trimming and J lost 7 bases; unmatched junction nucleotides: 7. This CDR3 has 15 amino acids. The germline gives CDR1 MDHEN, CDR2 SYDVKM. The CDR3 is CASSRGQGAGEKLFF. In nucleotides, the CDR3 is TGTGCCAGCAGCCGCGGACAGGGGGCCGGTGAAAAACTGTTTTTT.

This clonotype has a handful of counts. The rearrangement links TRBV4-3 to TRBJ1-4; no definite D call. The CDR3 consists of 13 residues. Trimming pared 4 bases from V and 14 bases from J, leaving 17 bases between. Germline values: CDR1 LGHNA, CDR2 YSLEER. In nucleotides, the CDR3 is TGCGCCAGCAGCCTCGACCGGATCGGGCACCTGTTTTTT. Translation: CASSLDRIGHLFF.

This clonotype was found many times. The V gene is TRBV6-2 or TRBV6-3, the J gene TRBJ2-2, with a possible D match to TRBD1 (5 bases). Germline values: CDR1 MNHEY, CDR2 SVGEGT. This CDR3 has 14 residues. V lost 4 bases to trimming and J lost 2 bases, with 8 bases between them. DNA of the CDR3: TGTGCCAGCAGTTGGGGCGTAAACACCGGGGAGCTGTTTTTT. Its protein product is CASSWGVNTGELFF.

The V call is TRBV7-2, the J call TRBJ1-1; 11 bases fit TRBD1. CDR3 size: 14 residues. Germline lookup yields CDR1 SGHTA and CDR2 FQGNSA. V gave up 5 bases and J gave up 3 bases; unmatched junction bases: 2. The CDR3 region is CASSTDRGHTEAFF. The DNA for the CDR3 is TGTGCCAGCAGCACGGACAGGGGGCACACTGAAGCTTTCTTT.

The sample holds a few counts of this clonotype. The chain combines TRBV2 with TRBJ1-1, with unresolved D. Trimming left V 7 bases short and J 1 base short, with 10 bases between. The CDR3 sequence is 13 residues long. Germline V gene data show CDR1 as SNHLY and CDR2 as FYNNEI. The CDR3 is CASIKEGNTEAFF. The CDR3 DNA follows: TGTGCCAGCATTAAAGAAGGGAACACTGAAGCTTTCTTT.